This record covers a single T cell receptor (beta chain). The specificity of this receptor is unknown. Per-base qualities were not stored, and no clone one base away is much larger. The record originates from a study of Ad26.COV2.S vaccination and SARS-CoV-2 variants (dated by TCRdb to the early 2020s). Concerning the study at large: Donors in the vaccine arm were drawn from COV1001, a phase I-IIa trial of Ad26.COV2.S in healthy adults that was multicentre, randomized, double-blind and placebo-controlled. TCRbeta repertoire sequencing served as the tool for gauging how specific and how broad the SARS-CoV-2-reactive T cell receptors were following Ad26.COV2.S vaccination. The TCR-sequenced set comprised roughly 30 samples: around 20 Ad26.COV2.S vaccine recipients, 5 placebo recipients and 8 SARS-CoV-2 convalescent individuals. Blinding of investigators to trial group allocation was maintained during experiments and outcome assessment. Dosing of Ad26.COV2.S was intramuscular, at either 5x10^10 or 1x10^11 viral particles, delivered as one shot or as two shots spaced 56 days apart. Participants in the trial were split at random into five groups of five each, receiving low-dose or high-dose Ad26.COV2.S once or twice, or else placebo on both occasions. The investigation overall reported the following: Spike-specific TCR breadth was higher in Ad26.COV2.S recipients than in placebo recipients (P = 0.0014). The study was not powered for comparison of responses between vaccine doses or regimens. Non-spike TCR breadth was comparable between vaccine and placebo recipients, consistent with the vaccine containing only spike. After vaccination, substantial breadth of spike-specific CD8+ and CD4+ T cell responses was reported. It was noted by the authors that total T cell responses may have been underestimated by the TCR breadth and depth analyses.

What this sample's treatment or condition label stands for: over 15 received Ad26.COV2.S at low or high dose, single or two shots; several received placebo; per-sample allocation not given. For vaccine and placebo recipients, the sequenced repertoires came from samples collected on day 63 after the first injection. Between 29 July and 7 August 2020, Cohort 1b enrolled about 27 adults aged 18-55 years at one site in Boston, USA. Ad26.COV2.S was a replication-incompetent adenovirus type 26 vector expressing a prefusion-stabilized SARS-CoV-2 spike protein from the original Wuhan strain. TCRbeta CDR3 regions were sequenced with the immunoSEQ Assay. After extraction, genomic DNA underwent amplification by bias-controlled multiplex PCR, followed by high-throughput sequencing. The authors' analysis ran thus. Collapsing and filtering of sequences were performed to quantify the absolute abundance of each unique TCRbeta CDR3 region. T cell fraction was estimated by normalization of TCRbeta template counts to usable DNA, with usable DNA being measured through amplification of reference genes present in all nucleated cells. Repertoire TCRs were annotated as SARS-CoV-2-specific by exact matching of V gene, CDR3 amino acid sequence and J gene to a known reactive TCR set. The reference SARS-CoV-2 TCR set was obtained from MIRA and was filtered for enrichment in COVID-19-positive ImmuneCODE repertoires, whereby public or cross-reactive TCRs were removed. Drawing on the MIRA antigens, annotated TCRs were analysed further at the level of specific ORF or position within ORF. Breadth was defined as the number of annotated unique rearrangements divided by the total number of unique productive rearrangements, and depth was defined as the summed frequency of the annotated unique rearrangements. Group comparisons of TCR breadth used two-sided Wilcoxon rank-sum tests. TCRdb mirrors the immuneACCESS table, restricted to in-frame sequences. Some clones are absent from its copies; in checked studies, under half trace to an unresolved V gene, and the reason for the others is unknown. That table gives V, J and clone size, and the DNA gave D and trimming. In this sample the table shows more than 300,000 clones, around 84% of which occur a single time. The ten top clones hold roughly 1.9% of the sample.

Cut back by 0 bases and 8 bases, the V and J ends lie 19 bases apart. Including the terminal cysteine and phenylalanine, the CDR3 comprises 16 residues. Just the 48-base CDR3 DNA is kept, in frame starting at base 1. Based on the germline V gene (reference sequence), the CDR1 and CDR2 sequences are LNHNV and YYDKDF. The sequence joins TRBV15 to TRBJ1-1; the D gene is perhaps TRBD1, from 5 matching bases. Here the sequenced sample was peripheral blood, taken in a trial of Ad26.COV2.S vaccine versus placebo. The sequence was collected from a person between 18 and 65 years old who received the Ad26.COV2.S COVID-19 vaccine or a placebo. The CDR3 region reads CATSRDKGFWAGEAFF. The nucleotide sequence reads TGTGCCACCAGCAGAGATAAAGGTTTTTGGGCAGGGGAAGCTTTCTTT.